These T cell receptor beta chains were read from a single sample in a study of long-term antiretroviral therapy in people with HIV. The protocol was immunoSEQ multiplex PCR, while the TCRdb copy is restricted to in-frame clones and leaves out a portion. This table has some 25,000 clones, 70% to 90% appearing once. Sequencing used unsorted PBMCs, obtained around 4.5 years after starting antiretroviral therapy. The source of these receptors is a man younger than 40 with HIV. CDR3s leave out the opening cysteine and the closing phenylalanine or tryptophan. A D gene is named only where the DNA matches it firmly.

j_call: TRBJ2-1
v_call: TRBV9
d_call: TRBD2
cdr3_aa: ASSGIAGVEQF

j_call: TRBJ2-2
v_call: TRBV5-1
d_call: -
cdr3_aa: ASSLDGGAISGELF

j_call: TRBJ2-7
v_call: TRBV6-5
d_call: -
cdr3_aa: ASSYGADYEQY

j_call: TRBJ2-7
v_call: TRBV2
d_call: TRBD2
cdr3_aa: ASSPLLAGRGEQY

j_call: TRBJ2-1
v_call: TRBV7-9
d_call: TRBD2
cdr3_aa: ASSSGLAGAYNEQF

j_call: TRBJ2-2
v_call: TRBV7-6
d_call: TRBD2
cdr3_aa: ASSPRTSGSGELF

j_call: TRBJ2-7
v_call: TRBV13
d_call: -
cdr3_aa: ASSFVGGGQYEQY

j_call: TRBJ1-2
v_call: TRBV7-9
d_call: -
cdr3_aa: ASNERRILYGYT

j_call: TRBJ2-5
v_call: TRBV7-7
d_call: -
cdr3_aa: ASSQAGETQY

j_call: TRBJ2-7
v_call: TRBV19
d_call: -
cdr3_aa: ASSLGGGGSYEQY

j_call: TRBJ2-7
v_call: TRBV4-3
d_call: -
cdr3_aa: ASSSTYTGTLSYEQY

j_call: TRBJ2-2
v_call: TRBV19
d_call: -
cdr3_aa: ASSIGGGHTGELF

j_call: TRBJ2-3
v_call: TRBV28
d_call: -
cdr3_aa: ASSFFPDTQY

j_call: TRBJ1-1
v_call: TRBV27
d_call: TRBD1
cdr3_aa: ASSLGTVGTGYRGEAF

j_call: TRBJ1-2
v_call: TRBV5-6
d_call: -
cdr3_aa: ASSLEQRDYGYT

j_call: TRBJ2-2
v_call: TRBV18
d_call: -
cdr3_aa: ASSPPPPWHGELF

j_call: TRBJ1-5
v_call: TRBV2
d_call: -
cdr3_aa: ASSAFKQPQH

j_call: TRBJ1-2
v_call: TRBV29-1
d_call: -
cdr3_aa: SVDRDTGGYT

j_call: TRBJ1-3
v_call: TRBV30
d_call: -
cdr3_aa: AWIAGNTIY

j_call: TRBJ1-1
v_call: TRBV5-5
d_call: -
cdr3_aa: ASSLVPGMNTEAF

j_call: TRBJ1-6
v_call: TRBV18
d_call: -
cdr3_aa: ASSPPNNPTLH

j_call: TRBJ1-2
v_call: TRBV29-1
d_call: -
cdr3_aa: SVERGPPYGYT

j_call: TRBJ2-6
v_call: TRBV18
d_call: TRBD1
cdr3_aa: ASSLRPPGQGRRGANVLT

j_call: TRBJ2-3
v_call: TRBV12-5
d_call: -
cdr3_aa: ASAPPPQVDTQY

j_call: TRBJ1-5
v_call: TRBV2
d_call: -
cdr3_aa: ASSERGNQPQH

j_call: TRBJ2-5
v_call: TRBV18
d_call: TRBD1
cdr3_aa: ASSPLGQGGETQY

j_call: TRBJ1-4
v_call: TRBV7-9
d_call: -
cdr3_aa: ASSLVGGASGKLF